These 14 T cell receptor beta chains were sequenced from one sample in a study of shared clonotypes between healthy human individuals. TCRdb's copy holds only in-frame clones and misses some; the assay was immunoSEQ multiplex PCR. The table lists under 1,100,000 clones, under 80% of them singletons. Sequenced input: memory CD4+ T cells sorted from blood. Subset: CD45RA-negative fraction. These receptors originate from a man between 18 and 29 years old in good health.

The gene calls are TRBV11-2 and TRBJ2-7; perhaps TRBD1 as D (6 bases). The germline CDR1 and CDR2 sequences are SGHAT and FQNNGV. The V end was cut by 6 bases, the J end by 3 bases, with 18 bases between. The CDR3 has 15 amino acids. CDR3 in amino acids: CASRRIQGIDYEQYF. The CDR3 DNA reads TGTGCCAGCAGGAGAATTCAGGGGATAGACTACGAGCAGTACTTC.

The V and J genes are TRBV5-4 and TRBJ2-7; D is possibly TRBD2 (6 bases). The V gene lost 3 bases and the J gene lost 6 bases, with 16 bases spanning the gap. Germline V CDR1 and CDR2: SGHNT, YYREEE (reference sequence). CDR3 length equals 14 residues. CDR3 in amino acids: CASSSYGGSSEQYF. CDR3 in DNA: TGTGCCAGCAGCTCTTATGGAGGGTCATCCGAGCAGTACTTC.

This clone was counted between two and nine times. The J gene is TRBJ1-3, the V gene TRBV5-1, with TRBD1 matching 7 bases. Losses at the gene ends were 4 bases for V and 3 bases for J; bases not matched to a gene: 7. In germline, CDR1 is SGHRS, CDR2 YFSETQ. The CDR3 spans 15 residues. This chain's CDR3 is CASSRTGDGGNTIYF. The CDR3 nucleotides are TGCGCCAGCAGCCGAACAGGGGATGGTGGAAACACCATATATTTT.

V is TRBV27 and J is TRBJ1-3; D gene unclear. V lost 3 bases and J 0 bases, leaving 9 bases between the germline ends. From germline, CDR1 is MNHEY and CDR2 SMNVEV (reference sequence). The CDR3 spans 15 residues. The CDR3 DNA reads TGTGCCAGCAGTTTTTGCAGGCCCTCTGGAAACACCATATATTTT. This gives the protein CASSFCRPSGNTIYF.

The chain couples TRBV30 to TRBJ2-2, with 7 nucleotides matching TRBD1. Germline CDR1 is GTSNPN and CDR2 is SVGIG (reference sequence). There are 13 residues in the CDR3. The trim removed 5 bases at V and 5 bases at J, leaving 5 bases unmatched. CDR3 loop: CAWDRVGTGELFF. The CDR3 region has the DNA TGTGCCTGGGACAGGGTAGGAACCGGGGAGCTGTTTTTT.

CDR3 residues: CASSPMGQMNTEAFF. CDR3 in DNA: TGTGCCAGCAGCCCGATGGGACAGATGAACACTGAAGCTTTCTTT. The rearrangement uses TRBV7-9 and TRBJ1-1, with TRBD1 matching over 7 bases. V lost 5 bases to trimming and J lost 0 bases; unmatched junction nucleotides: 6. The CDR3 extends over 15 amino acids. The germline V gene has CDR1 SEHNR and CDR2 FQNEAQ (reference sequence). The whole variable domain, filled in from reference TRBV7-9 and TRBJ1-1, reads DTGVSQNPRHKITKRGQNVTFRCDPISEHNRLYWYRQTLGQGPEFLTYFQNEAQLEKSRLLSDRFSAERPKGSFSTLEIQRTEQGDSAMYLCASSPMGQMNTEAFFGQGTRLTVV.

The V gene is TRBV5-6, the J gene TRBJ2-6; 8 bases fit TRBD2. Germline V CDR1 and CDR2: SGHDT, YYEEEE. The CDR3 runs 18 residues. Unmatched junction bases numbered 14, after V lost 6 bases and J lost 3 bases. This chain's CDR3 is CASTIAGTALIGANVLTF. The CDR3 DNA reads as TGTGCCAGCACCATAGCGGGGACCGCGCTGATTGGGGCCAACGTCCTGACTTTC.

This chain uses TRBV11-2 with TRBJ2-1, with D perhaps matching TRBD1 (6 bases). V gave up 9 bases and J gave up 4 bases, with 13 bases separating them. The germline gives CDR1 SGHAT, CDR2 FQNNGV. The length of the CDR3 is 13 residues. The CDR3: CASDKDRYNEQFF. The CDR3 DNA reads TGTGCCAGTGATAAAGACAGGTACAATGAGCAGTTCTTC.

As concerns this clone: The identical CDR3 is also encoded by other nucleotide sequences in the sample. This chain joins TRBV7-8 and TRBJ2-2; D uncertain. CDR3 length: 13 amino acids. V shed 8 bases and J shed 5 bases, with 12 bases lying between them. In germline, CDR1 is SGHVS, CDR2 FQNEAQ. The CDR3 reads CASSSVETGELFF. Here the CDR3 DNA reads TGTGCCAGCTCCTCGGTAGAGACCGGGGAGCTGTTTTTT.

This clone was observed a few times. The chain links TRBV27 to TRBJ1-6; tentatively, D is TRBD1 (5 bases). The V gene lost 6 bases and the J gene lost 6 bases, with 12 bases spanning the gap. This CDR3 has 14 amino acids. Per the germline V gene, CDR1 is MNHEY and CDR2 is SMNVEV (reference sequence). CDR3 sequence: CASRVVGLNSPLHF. In nucleotides, the CDR3 is TGTGCCAGCAGGGTGGTGGGACTTAATTCACCCCTCCACTTT.

The rearrangement links TRBV6-5 to TRBJ1-1; tentative D call: TRBD1 (6 bases). The CDR3 consists of 12 residues. The germline V gene encodes CDR1 MNHEY and CDR2 SVGAGI. With 2 bases removed from V and 8 bases from J, the gap between germline ends came to 9 bases. The CDR3 loop is CASSYPQGEAFF. The CDR3 DNA reads TGTGCCAGCAGTTACCCCCAGGGGGAAGCTTTCTTT.

Of note for this clone: Other DNA sequences of this sample code for an identical CDR3. This chain joins TRBV4-3 and TRBJ1-4; D remains ambiguous. Germline loops: CDR1 LGHNA, CDR2 YSLEER. This CDR3 has 16 amino acids. Trimming cost V 1 base and J 0 bases, with 9 bases left between them. In DNA, the CDR3 is TGCGCCAGCAGCCAAGGAGGAGGGACAACTAATGAAAAACTGTTTTTT. It specifies CASSQGGGTTNEKLFF.

This clone was found a few times. The rearrangement uses TRBV9 and TRBJ2-2; D call uncertain. CDR1 and CDR2 from the germline V gene are SGDLS and YYNGEE. The V gene lost 3 bases and the J gene lost 0 bases, with 12 bases spanning the gap. This CDR3 is built from 16 residues. CDR3 in amino acids: CASSEAGGSNTGELFF. CDR3 nucleotide sequence: TGTGCCAGCAGCGAGGCCGGCGGATCGAACACCGGGGAGCTGTTTTTT.

This rearrangement joins TRBV18 to TRBJ2-1; D not resolved. Germline CDR1 and CDR2: KGHSH and LQKENI. The CDR3 is made up of 15 amino acids. V lost 5 bases to trimming and J lost 4 bases, with 15 bases between them. The DNA of the CDR3 is TGTGCCAGCTCATTACAAAAAATGGAATACAATGAGCAGTTCTTC. Amino acid sequence: CASSLQKMEYNEQFF.